The next 21 T cell receptor beta chains were all read from a single sample in a study of patients and donors after allogeneic stem cell transplantation. Using its own MiXCR run on the RT-PCR reads, TCRdb lists one record per CDR3 protein. The repertoire has 95,000 to 120,000 distinct CDR3 sequences, around 33% of them found once; the top ten carry 27%. Specimen: blood, either unsorted or a sorted T cell fraction (not recorded which). The source is a human donor who was either an allogeneic HSCT recipient or a stem cell or donor lymphocyte infusion donor (not recorded which). It is not recorded whose cells these are; they may come from a transplant donor.

This sequence joins TRBV28 and TRBJ2-7; 7 nucleotides agree with TRBD2. CDR3 length equals 14 residues. The trim removed 5 bases at V and 5 bases at J, leaving 9 bases unmatched. Germline lookup yields CDR1 MDHEN and CDR2 SYDVKM. The CDR3 region has the DNA TGTGCCAGCAGTCCAGGGACTAAAAATCACGAGCAGTACTTC. Translation: CASSPGTKNHEQYF.

The genes are TRBV6-6 and TRBJ1-2; weak D call: TRBD1 (6 bases). With 6 bases removed from V and 3 bases from J, the gap between germline ends came to 11 bases. The CDR3 has 13 amino acids. Per the germline V gene, CDR1 is MNHNY and CDR2 is SVGAGI (reference sequence). As DNA, the CDR3 is TGTGCCAGCAGCTCACGACAGGACTATGGCTACACCTTC. This encodes CASSSRQDYGYTF.

This clonotype occurred a few times. The gene calls are TRBV20-1 and TRBJ2-7; 7 bases are a match to TRBD1. The CDR3 runs to 14 residues. Germline CDR1 DFQATT, CDR2 SNEGSKA (reference sequence). After removal of 6 bases from V and 4 bases from J, the junction contained 12 bases not matched to a gene. The CDR3 protein is CSAKRWQGDYEQYF. CDR3 in DNA: TGCAGTGCCAAGCGGTGGCAGGGGGATTACGAGCAGTACTTC.

The rearrangement joins TRBV12-3 or TRBV12-4 to TRBJ1-5; no firm D call. Trimming stripped 5 bases from V and 2 bases from J, with 7 bases between. This CDR3 region has 13 residues. DNA of the CDR3: TGTGCCAGCAGTGCCCGACGCAATCAGCCCCAGCATTTT. Protein product: CASSARRNQPQHF.

A few counts support this clonotype. V usage is TRBV6-6 and J usage is TRBJ2-1; 9 bases fit TRBD1. Germline-derived CDR1 and CDR2 are MNHNY and SVGAGI (reference sequence). The junction had 7 bases not matched to a gene; V was cut back by 5 bases and J by 5 bases. CDR3 length: 15 residues. The chain's CDR3 is CASSKRTGAHNEQFF. CDR3 in DNA: TGTGCCAGCAGTAAGCGGACAGGGGCTCACAATGAGCAGTTCTTC.

V usage is TRBV29-1 and J usage is TRBJ2-7; 8 bases agree with TRBD1. Germline V gene data show CDR1 as SQVTM and CDR2 as ANQGSEA. The CDR3 is made up of 14 amino acids. Unmatched junction bases numbered 11, after V lost 7 bases and J lost 3 bases. CDR3 DNA sequence: TGCAGCGCCATGGACAGGGCCCCTCACTACGAGCAGTACTTC. Amino acid sequence: CSAMDRAPHYEQYF.

This chain joins TRBV5-1 and TRBJ2-1, with 11 nucleotides matching TRBD1. Germline V lookup: CDR1 SGHRS, CDR2 YFSETQ. After removal of 0 bases from V and 4 bases from J, the junction contained 6 bases not matched to a gene. This CDR3 is built from 17 residues. This chain's CDR3 is CASSLAIGTGGYNEQFF. In nucleotides, the CDR3 is TGCGCCAGCAGCTTGGCAATAGGGACAGGGGGTTACAATGAGCAGTTCTTC.

The chain links TRBV12-3 or TRBV12-4 to TRBJ2-2; D not resolved. The germline V and J ends were trimmed by 4 bases and 6 bases, with 6 bases remaining between them. This CDR3 is 12 amino acids long. The CDR3 DNA sequence: TGTGCCAGCAGTTCCTCGGCCGGGGAGCTGTTTTTT. Its protein product is CASSSSAGELFF.

The chain's CDR3 is CASSFPAKETQYF. CDR3 DNA: TGTGCCAGCAGCTTTCCAGCGAAAGAGACCCAGTACTTC. The chain uses TRBV7-9 and TRBJ2-5; no clear D gene. Germline CDR1 and CDR2: SEHNR and FQNEAQ (reference sequence). Trimming took 3 bases from V and 3 from J, leaving 8 bases between them. The length of the CDR3 is 13 residues.

This clonotype was recorded a few times. The chain joins TRBV6-1 to TRBJ1-5, with a possible D match to TRBD1 (5 bases). Between the trimmed V and J ends, which lost 1 base and 4 bases, there was a span of 17 bases. Germline values: CDR1 MNHNS, CDR2 SASEGT. This CDR3 has 17 residues. The CDR3 reads CASSEGLDGRGNQPQHF. The CDR3 region has the DNA TGTGCCAGCAGTGAAGGGTTGGACGGACGGGGGAATCAGCCCCAGCATTTT.

This clonotype turned up a few times. The genes are TRBV20-1 and TRBJ1-5; D is possibly TRBD1 (5 bases). The V end lost 1 base, the J end lost 1 base, and 5 bases lay between the germline ends. The CDR3 consists of 13 residues. CDR1 and CDR2 (germline): DFQATT, SNEGSKA (reference sequence). Here the CDR3 reads CSARGGSNQPQHF. DNA of the CDR3: TGCAGTGCTAGAGGGGGGAGCAATCAGCCCCAGCATTTT.

The gene calls are TRBV28 and TRBJ2-2, with 10 positions matching TRBD1. Germline V gives CDR1 MDHEN, CDR2 SYDVKM. The CDR3 sequence is 16 residues long. V shed 6 bases, J shed 2 bases, and the junction held 6 bases outside the gene matches. CDR3 residues: CASSQDRGHNTGELFF. The CDR3 DNA sequence: TGTGCCAGCAGCCAAGACAGGGGGCATAACACCGGGGAGCTGTTTTTT.

V gene TRBV20-1 combines with J gene TRBJ2-7, with 8 bases aligning to TRBD1. Trimming took 5 bases from V and 2 from J; bases not matched to a gene: 5. Germline assignment: CDR1 DFQATT and CDR2 SNEGSKA (reference sequence). The CDR3 extends over 13 amino acids. DNA of the CDR3: TGCAGTGCTGAGGGACAGGCGACCTACGAGCAGTACTTC. Residues: CSAEGQATYEQYF.

This clonotype was observed a few times. The chain couples TRBV5-1 to TRBJ2-3, with TRBD1 matching 11 bases. J was trimmed by 6 bases and V by 4 bases; bases with no gene match: 7. The germline gives CDR1 SGHRS, CDR2 YFSETQ. CDR3 length: 15 residues. The CDR3: CASSPGQGAHDTQYF. CDR3 DNA sequence: TGCGCCAGCAGCCCCGGACAGGGGGCGCATGATACGCAGTATTTT.

CDR3 nucleotides: TGTGCCAGCAGCTTATGGCGGGGGACTAGCGGGACGTACCAAGAGACCCAGTACTTC. Its protein is CASSLWRGTSGTYQETQYF. V gene TRBV11-3 combines with J gene TRBJ2-5; 13 bases align to TRBD2. The CDR3 contains 19 residues. Trimming removed 2 bases from V and 0 bases from J; junction bases left unmatched: 9. Germline CDR1 SGHNT, CDR2 YENEEA.

The chain recombines TRBV6-2 or TRBV6-3 with TRBJ2-1; 11 nucleotides match TRBD2. The CDR3 is 16 amino acids. CDR1 and CDR2 (germline): MNHEY, SVGEGT. The J segment lost 4 bases and the V segment lost 6 bases, leaving 8 bases of the junction unmatched. The CDR3 here is CASSLSTSGIYNEQFF. The CDR3 nucleotides read TGTGCCAGCAGCCTCTCGACTAGCGGGATATACAATGAGCAGTTCTTC.

There are a few counts of this clonotype. The CDR3 region is CSAQTRRPNEQFF. In DNA form, the CDR3 reads TGCAGTGCACAGACTAGACGCCCAAATGAGCAGTTCTTC. The V and J genes are TRBV20-1 and TRBJ2-1; a possible D gene is TRBD2 (6 bases). The ends were cut back, 6 bases at V and 7 bases at J, with 16 bases in the middle. This CDR3 is 13 amino acids long. Germline loops: CDR1 DFQATT, CDR2 SNEGSKA (reference sequence).

As to this clonotype: One junction end disagrees with the germline gene, perhaps due to a read error. This rearrangement joins TRBV7-2 to TRBJ2-3; 8 bases align to TRBD2. The CDR3 sequence is 14 residues long. CDR1 is SGHTA and CDR2 is FQGNSA in the germline V gene. CDR3 region: CASHTGRGTDTQYF. CDR3 coding DNA: TGTGCCAGCCATACCGGGAGGGGCACCGATACGCAGTATTTT. The whole variable domain, filled in from reference TRBV7-2 and TRBJ2-3, reads GAGVSQSPSNKVTEKGKDVELRCDPISGHTALYWYRQSLGQGLEFLIYFQGNSAPDKSGLPSDRFSAERTGGSVSTLTIQRTQQEDSAVYLCASHTGRGTDTQYFGPGTRLTVL.

This clonotype was recorded a few times. V usage is TRBV6-5 and J usage is TRBJ1-1; unclear D gene. This CDR3 has 15 amino acids. Germline CDR1 is MNHEY and CDR2 is SVGAGI. Trimming took off 2 bases at V and 3 bases at J, with 13 bases between the two ends. The CDR3 loop is CASSYLGSGDTEAFF. The CDR3 coding sequence is TGTGCCAGCAGTTACCTAGGGTCCGGGGACACTGAAGCTTTCTTT.

The chain links TRBV7-6 to TRBJ1-4; no clear D gene. Trimming stripped 1 base from V and 0 bases from J, with 6 bases between. CDR3 length: 15 residues. Germline values: CDR1 SGHVS, CDR2 FNYEAQ. CDR3 region: CASSLETATNEKLFF. The CDR3, as DNA: TGTGCCAGCAGCTTAGAGACTGCAACTAATGAAAAACTGTTTTTT.

The V gene is TRBV7-2, the J gene TRBJ2-5; no reliable D call. From germline, CDR1 is SGHTA and CDR2 FQGNSA. The CDR3 spans 13 residues. Trimming removed 2 bases from V and 3 bases from J, with 7 bases in between. The chain's CDR3 is CASSLRGKETQYF. CDR3 nucleotides: TGTGCCAGCAGCTTACGAGGAAAAGAGACCCAGTACTTC.